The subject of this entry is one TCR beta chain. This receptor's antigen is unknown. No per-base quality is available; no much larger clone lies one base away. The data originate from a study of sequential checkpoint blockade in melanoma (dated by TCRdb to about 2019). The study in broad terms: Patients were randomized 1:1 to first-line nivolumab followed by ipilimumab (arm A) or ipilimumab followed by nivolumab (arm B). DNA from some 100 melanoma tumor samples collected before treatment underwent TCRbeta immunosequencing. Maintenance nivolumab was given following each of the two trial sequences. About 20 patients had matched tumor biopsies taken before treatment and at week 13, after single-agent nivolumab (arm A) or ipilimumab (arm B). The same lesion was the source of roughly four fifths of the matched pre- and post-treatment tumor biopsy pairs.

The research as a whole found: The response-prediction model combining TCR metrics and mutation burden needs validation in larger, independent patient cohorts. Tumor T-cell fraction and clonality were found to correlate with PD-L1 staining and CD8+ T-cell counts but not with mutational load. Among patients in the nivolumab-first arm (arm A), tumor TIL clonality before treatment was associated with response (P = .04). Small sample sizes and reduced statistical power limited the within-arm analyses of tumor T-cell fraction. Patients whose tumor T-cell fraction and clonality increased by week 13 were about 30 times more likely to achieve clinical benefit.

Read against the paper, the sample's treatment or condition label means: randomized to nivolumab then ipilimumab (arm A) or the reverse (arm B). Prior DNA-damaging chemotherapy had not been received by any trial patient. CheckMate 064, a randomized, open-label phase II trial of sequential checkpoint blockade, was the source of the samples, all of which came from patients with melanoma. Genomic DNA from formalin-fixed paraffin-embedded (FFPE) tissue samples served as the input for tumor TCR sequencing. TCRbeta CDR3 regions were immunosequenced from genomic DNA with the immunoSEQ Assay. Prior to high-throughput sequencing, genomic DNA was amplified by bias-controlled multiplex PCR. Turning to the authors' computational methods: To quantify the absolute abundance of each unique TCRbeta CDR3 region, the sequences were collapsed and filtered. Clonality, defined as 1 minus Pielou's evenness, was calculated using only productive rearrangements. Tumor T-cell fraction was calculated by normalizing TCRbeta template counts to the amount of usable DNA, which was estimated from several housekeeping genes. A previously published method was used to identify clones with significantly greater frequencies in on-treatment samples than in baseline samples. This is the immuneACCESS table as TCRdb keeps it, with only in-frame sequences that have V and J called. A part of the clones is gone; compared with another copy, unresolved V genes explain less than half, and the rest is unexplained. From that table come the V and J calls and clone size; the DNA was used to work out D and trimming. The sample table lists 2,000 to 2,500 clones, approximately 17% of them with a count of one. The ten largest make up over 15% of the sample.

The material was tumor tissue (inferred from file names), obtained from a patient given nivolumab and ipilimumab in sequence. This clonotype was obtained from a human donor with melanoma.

The CDR3 reads CASSLSLQGPYGYTF. The sequenced DNA is TGTGCCAGCAGCTTGTCCCTACAGGGGCCCTATGGCTACACCTTC. Recombination linked TRBV11-3 to TRBJ1-2; 7 bases in the middle match TRBD1. Including the terminal cysteine and phenylalanine, the CDR3 comprises 15 residues. The retained sequence is limited to the CDR3, 45 bases, with the frame set at the first base. CDR1 and CDR2 are drawn from the germline V gene: SGHNT, YENEEA. V is trimmed back by 3 bases and J by 4 bases, and the junction contains 8 bases that no gene match accounts for.